The present T cell receptor (beta chain) was sequenced within a study of vaccination effects on CD4 cells after COVID-19. Study background: Post-vaccine specimens were collected at a median of 72 days following the second dose. Study-wide results and limits: Recruitment yielded few convalescent patients, and the study had no early post-infection timepoints. Substantial clonal contraction characterized both infection- and vaccine-induced clones late after vaccination.

The CDR3 contains 15 residues. Germline loops: CDR1 SGHKS, CDR2 YYEKEE (reference sequence). The V end lost 0 bases, the J end lost 3 bases, and 10 bases lay between the germline ends. At the end of 9 to 11 days of culture, CD4+ T cells were isolated. Participants got two doses of BNT162b2 or mRNA-1273 vaccine. On days 3 and 7, fresh IL-2 medium replaced half the medium. Measured with immunoSEQ multiplex PCR; TCRdb has only the in-frame clones, and not every one. There are some 40,000 clones in the sample; about 63% occur only once, and approximately 7.7% lies in the top ten. Notes on this clone: What it binds is unknown.

This TCR was recovered from a human donor who received a COVID-19 vaccine. This material consisted of CD4+ T cells from PBMCs cultured without peptide, taken after COVID-19 vaccination. The rearrangement links TRBV5-5 to TRBJ1-5, with D possibly matching TRBD1 (5 bases). CDR3 amino acids: CASSLEAGVNQPQHF. The DNA for the CDR3 is TGTGCCAGCAGCTTGGAGGCGGGGGTCAATCAGCCCCAGCATTTT.